Each of the 10 T cell receptor delta chains below was sequenced from the same sample in a study of γδ T cells in repeated Plasmodium falciparum infection. Flow sorting of PBMC yielded separate Vgamma9/Vdelta2+ and Vdelta2-negative gammadelta T cell populations for bulk repertoire analysis. TCRdb reprocessed the multiplex PCR reads through CATT. This sample yields around 46,000 delta-chain clones, of which about 2% are seen a single time; 24% belongs to the top ten. Sequenced: gamma-delta T cells from blood. The receptors stem from a pool of human donors (malaria-infected and uninfected, not separated).

Note on this clone: The amino acid sequence in TCRdb belongs to a much larger clone and departs from this DNA's translation at residue 4, likely a sequencing read error; the sequence shown is translated from the DNA. The chain couples TRDV1 to TRDJ1, with TRDD3 identical over 10 bases. Here the J gene was assigned by germline matching of the DNA, as TCRdb has none. This CDR3 region has 21 residues. Looked up from germline, CDR1 is TSWWSYY and CDR2 is QGS. CDR3 amino acids: CALREPRFLRRWGIPTDKLIF. The CDR3 DNA follows: TGTGCTCTTAGGGAACCCCGTTTCCTACGTAGGTGGGGGATACCAACCGATAAACTCATCTTT.

The sample holds a few counts of this clone. This probably arose from a read error, given a far larger clone one base away. Other DNA sequences of this sample code for an identical CDR3. The chain carries TRDV2 and TRDJ1; D possibly corresponds to TRDD3 (6 bases). The J gene is absent in TCRdb and was assigned here via DNA matching to germline. This CDR3 spans 15 amino acids. V lost 4 bases to trimming and J lost 4 bases, with 18 bases between them. In germline, CDR1 is GEAIGNYY, CDR2 EKD. CDR3 sequence (DNA): TGTGCCTGTGATTCTGTCGGGGGAATACGCGATAAACTCATCTTT. This codes for CACDSVGGIRDKLIF.

The chain has TRDV2 and TRDJ1; D is perhaps TRDD3 (6 bases). In the absence of a J gene in TCRdb, the DNA was matched to germline to assign it here. V lost 0 bases, J lost 8 bases, and 30 bases lay in between. CDR3 length: 19 residues. CDR1 and CDR2 (germline): GEAIGNYY, EKD. The CDR3 spells CACDTNLMGINPIKEKLIF. In nucleotides, the CDR3 is TGTGCCTGTGACACCAACTTAATGGGGATTAACCCTATAAAAGAGAAACTCATCTTT.

This clone is labeled as medium-sized (0.01 to 0.1%). The chain recombines TRDV1 with TRDJ1; 8 bases align to TRDD3. This CDR3 is built from 19 residues. J lost 1 base, V lost 1 base, and 14 bases had no gene match. Germline V gene sequence: CDR1 TSWWSYY, CDR2 QGS. The CDR3 DNA reads as TGTGCTCTTGGGGAACCCGGCGTCTGGGGGAACCCTTCCACCGATAAACTCATCTTT. It encodes CALGEPGVWGNPSTDKLIF.

This clone was seen at least ten times. The translation of this DNA and the TCRdb protein of a much larger clone differ at residue 9, probably owing to a read error; the protein shown here is translated from the DNA. The chain combines TRDV1 with TRDJ1; the D is unclear. As TCRdb names no J gene, one was assigned here on the basis of a DNA match to germline. This CDR3 has 17 amino acids. Germline V gene lookup returns CDR1 TSWWSYY and CDR2 QGS. V was clipped by 2 bases and J by 3 bases, with 19 bases between them. The CDR3: CALGENGLSSCSDKLIF. The CDR3 DNA is TGTGCTCTTGGGGAAAATGGTTTGTCCTCCTGCTCCGATAAACTCATCTTT.

This clone has at least ten counts. This chain links TRDV3 with TRDJ1, with 9 positions matching TRDD3. V trimming: 4 bases; J trimming: 0 bases; junction bases outside the gene matches: 21. The CDR3 has 19 amino acids. The germline gives CDR1 TVYSNPD, CDR2 GDNSRS (reference sequence). The CDR3 loop reads CASPLPAPNWGTYTDKLIF. CDR3 in DNA: TGTGCCTCCCCCCTTCCTGCGCCTAACTGGGGGACGTACACCGATAAACTCATCTTT.

Comments on this clone: TCRdb lists the protein of a much larger clone for this DNA, which differs at residue 11, so this is likely a read error; the protein given here is translated from the DNA itself. V is TRDV1 and J is TRDJ1; 10 nucleotides line up with TRDD3. The J gene, absent from TCRdb, was called here by matching the DNA to germline. Germline lookup yields CDR1 TSWWSYY and CDR2 QGS. V shed 9 bases, J shed 0 bases, and the junction held 28 bases outside the gene matches. The CDR3 runs 22 residues. CDR3 nucleotides: TGTGCTCTCAGTAAGTACCGCAACTGGGGGATGACTTTGGGATTGTACACCGATAAACTCATCTTT. This translates into CALSKYRNWGMTLGLYTDKLIF.

About this clone itself: This is likely an artifact of a read error, given a far larger clone one base away. This same CDR3 is encoded by further DNA sequences in the sample. The chain couples TRDV3 to TRDJ1, with 8 bases fitting TRDD2. J lost 0 bases, V lost 2 bases, and 11 bases had no gene match. CDR1 and CDR2 (germline): TVYSNPD, GDNSRS (reference sequence). The CDR3 runs to 16 residues. As DNA, the CDR3 is TGTGCCTTTCGCTTCCTACTAGGTCTGTACACCGATAAACTCATCTTT. Its protein product is CAFRFLLGLYTDKLIF.

Points on this clone: Other DNA sequences within the sample encode an identical CDR3. This chain connects TRDV1 to TRDJ1; TRDD3 aligns across 9 bases. Because TCRdb records no J gene, it was assigned here through a match of the DNA to germline. This CDR3 has 23 residues. The germline V gene encodes CDR1 TSWWSYY and CDR2 QGS. With V trimmed by 2 bases and J by 0 bases, 25 bases remained unmatched. CDR3 sequence: CALGESTLPHRLGDPEYTDKLIF. In DNA form, the CDR3 reads TGTGCTCTTGGGGAATCTACTCTCCCCCATCGGCTGGGGGATCCGGAGTACACCGATAAACTCATCTTT.

This clone was found a few times. A far larger clone differs by one base, so this is likely a read error. Distinct nucleotide sequences in the sample also encode this CDR3. This CDR3 reads CALGEIPLPIWGIGKYDKLIF. In nucleotides, the CDR3 is TGTGCTCTTGGGGAAATCCCGCTCCCTATCTGGGGGATCGGCAAGTACGATAAACTCATCTTT. The gene calls are TRDV1 and TRDJ1, with 9 positions matching TRDD3. Per the germline V gene, CDR1 is TSWWSYY and CDR2 is QGS. CDR3 size: 21 residues. V lost 2 bases and J lost 4; bases outside the gene matches: 23.